This is a list of T cell receptor beta chains from one sample in a study of blood T cell repertoires in COVID-19. Generated by immunoSEQ multiplex PCR, the TCRdb table keeps only in-frame clones and is missing some. The sample has about 150,000 clones, 65% to 85% seen once. The sample was peripheral blood. The source of these receptors is a woman in her 70s who had recovered from COVID-19. Each CDR3 is given with its conserved first and last residue. Fields, in order: CDR3 DNA, CDR3 protein, clone size, D gene, V gene, J gene. The D gene is left open where the match is weak. Clone size is given for some rows only: seen once, a few or many times, or a class if the clone is expanded.

TGTGCCAGCAGAAGGGACAGGGGGACCGGGGGCTACACCTTC	CASRRDRGTGGYTF	.	TRBD1	TRBV6-5	TRBJ1-2
TGTGCCAGCAGCAACGACTATTACACCGGGGAGCTGTTTTTT	CASSNDYYTGELFF	.	.	TRBV7-2	TRBJ2-2
TGCAGCGTTGGGACAGGCTACGAGCAGTACTTC	CSVGTGYEQYF	.	TRBD1	TRBV29-1	TRBJ2-7
TGTGCCAGCAGCGAACGACAGGGAAACACCGGGGAGCTGTTTTTT	CASSERQGNTGELFF	once	TRBD1	TRBV5-4	TRBJ2-2
TGTGCCAGCAGAAGGGGAGGGGTGACCGGGGAGCTGTTTTTT	CASRRGGVTGELFF	once	TRBD2	TRBV2	TRBJ2-2
TGTGCCAGCAGCCCCCCGGGGGGGGCCCCCATGAACACTGAAGCTTTCTTT	CASSPPGGAPMNTEAFF	.	.	TRBV9	TRBJ1-1
TGTGCCACCAGCAGGGGCATAGGGGCAGGGGGCCAAAACTATGGCTACACCTTC	CATSRGIGAGGQNYGYTF	.	TRBD1	TRBV15	TRBJ1-2
TGTGCCAGCAGCCCGGACAGGGGCAACGAGCAGTACTTC	CASSPDRGNEQYF	.	TRBD1	TRBV7-2	TRBJ2-7
TGTGCCAGTAGTCGAGCGGGGACCTACGAGCAGTACTTC	CASSRAGTYEQYF	.	TRBD2	TRBV19	TRBJ2-7
TGTGCCAGCAGTCCCGGACAGGGGGATCAGCCCCAGCATTTT	CASSPGQGDQPQHF	.	TRBD1	TRBV28	TRBJ1-5
TGTGCCACCAGTGATTCCGGACAGGGGGCCGCAGATACGCAGTATTTT	CATSDSGQGAADTQYF	.	TRBD1	TRBV24-1	TRBJ2-3
TGCGCCACACCTACCGGGAGAACCATCCCGGGGAATTCACCCCTCCACTTT	CATPTGRTIPGNSPLHF	.	.	TRBV23-1	TRBJ1-6
TGTGCCAGCAGTCCCAGGGCCGGAGGGATTTCACCCCTCCACTTT	CASSPRAGGISPLHF	few	.	TRBV6-4	TRBJ1-6
TGTGCCAGCCGCGACGACCAAAGGGGTGGCTACACCTTC	CASRDDQRGGYTF	.	.	TRBV19	TRBJ1-2
TGCGCCAGCAGCCAAGGGCCGACAGGGGACTATGGCTACACCTTC	CASSQGPTGDYGYTF	.	TRBD1	TRBV4-3	TRBJ1-2
TGTGCCAGCAGCGTAGGCCCCAGTGAGCAGTTCTTC	CASSVGPSEQFF	.	.	TRBV9	TRBJ2-1
TGTGCCAGCAGCTTCCAGGGGCCGGGCGAGCAGTACTTC	CASSFQGPGEQYF	.	.	TRBV7-9	TRBJ2-7
TGTGCCAGCAGCGTACTCAGCGGGAATGGAGATACGCAGTATTTT	CASSVLSGNGDTQYF	.	TRBD2	TRBV9	TRBJ2-3
TGTGCCAGCTCACCCCTCTCTGGAAACACCATATATTTT	CASSPLSGNTIYF	.	.	TRBV18	TRBJ1-3
TGTGCCACCAGCAGAGATTACGGGGAGCAGTTCTTC	CATSRDYGEQFF	.	.	TRBV15	TRBJ2-1
TGTGCCAGGCAGAACCCTAGCACAGATACGCAGTATTTT	CARQNPSTDTQYF	.	.	TRBV2	TRBJ2-3
TGTGCCAGCAGCCCTCTTCAGGGGGCGAACACCGGGGAGCTGTTTTTT	CASSPLQGANTGELFF	.	TRBD1	TRBV14	TRBJ2-2
TGTGCCAGCAGGGGAGGACTCTCTGGAAACACCATATATTTT	CASRGGLSGNTIYF	.	.	TRBV6-5	TRBJ1-3
TGCGCCAGCAGCTTGGGTGGCGGCCGTGGGTACCAAGAGACCCAGTACTTC	CASSLGGGRGYQETQYF	.	.	TRBV5-1	TRBJ2-5
TGTGCCAGCAGCCAACTCTCCCCCTTCCGGGATTCGAACACTGAAGCTTTCTTT	CASSQLSPFRDSNTEAFF	.	.	TRBV13	TRBJ1-1
TGTGCCAGCAGCCCTGGGGGGTCCCGGGTTACTGAAGCTTTCTTT	CASSPGGSRVTEAFF	.	.	TRBV4-2	TRBJ1-1
TGTGCCAGCAGCCAGAAGAAAGGGGCGGATGAGCAGTTCTTC	CASSQKKGADEQFF	.	.	TRBV5-4	TRBJ2-1
TGTGCCAGCACCTCGGGACTCCGGTGGGCCGGGGAGCTGTTTTTT	CASTSGLRWAGELFF	once	.	TRBV28	TRBJ2-2
TGTGCCAGTAGTATGGGGGGACTGAACACTGAAGCTTTCTTT	CASSMGGLNTEAFF	few	.	TRBV19	TRBJ1-1
TGTGCCAGCAGCCCCTCCACTAGCGGGGGCCCCGGGGAGCTGTTTTTT	CASSPSTSGGPGELFF	.	TRBD2	TRBV5-6	TRBJ2-2
TGTGCCAGCTCACCCCCGGGGAGGGGTACTGGAAACACCATATATTTT	CASSPPGRGTGNTIYF	.	.	TRBV18	TRBJ1-3
TGTGCCAGCAGTTACTCGGGGCCACTCGGCGAGCAGTACTTC	CASSYSGPLGEQYF	.	.	TRBV6-6	TRBJ2-7